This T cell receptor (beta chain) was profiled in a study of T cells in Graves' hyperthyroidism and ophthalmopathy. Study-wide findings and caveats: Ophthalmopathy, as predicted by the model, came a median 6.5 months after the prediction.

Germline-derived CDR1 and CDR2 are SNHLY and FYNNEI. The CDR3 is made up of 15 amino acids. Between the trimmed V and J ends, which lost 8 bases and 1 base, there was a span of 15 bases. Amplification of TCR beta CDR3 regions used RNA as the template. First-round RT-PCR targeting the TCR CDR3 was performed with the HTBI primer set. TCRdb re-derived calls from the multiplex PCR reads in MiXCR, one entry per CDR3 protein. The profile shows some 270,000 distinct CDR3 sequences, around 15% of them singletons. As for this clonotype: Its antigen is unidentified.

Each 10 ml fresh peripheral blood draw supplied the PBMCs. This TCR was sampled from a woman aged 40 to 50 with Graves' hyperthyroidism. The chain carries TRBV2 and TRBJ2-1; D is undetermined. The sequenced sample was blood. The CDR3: CASRPWGPSYNEQFF. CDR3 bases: TGTGCCAGCCGGCCGTGGGGTCCTTCCTACAATGAGCAGTTCTTC.